One sample yielded the 20 T cell receptor beta chains listed below, sequenced in a study of monozygotic twins with cystic fibrosis. The data were produced by immunoSEQ multiplex PCR, yet TCRdb's version contains in-frame clones alone and is incomplete. This sample carries about 26,000 clones, around 96% of them seen once, and the ten largest clones take under 3%. Sequenced input: blood. The receptors were gathered from a girl aged 2 to 10 with cystic fibrosis.

Points on this clone: Germline and junction disagree at one end, which may indicate a read error. This chain uses TRBV7-7 with TRBJ2-5; 7 nucleotides agree with TRBD1. Germline loops: CDR1 SSHAT, CDR2 FNYEAQ (reference sequence). This CDR3 spans 15 amino acids. This chain's CDR3 is CASSLLGRGKETQYF. For the CDR3, the DNA is TGTGCTAGCAGCTTACTGGGCAGGGGGAAGGAGACCCAGTACTTC.

This clone was seen once. The genes are TRBV5-1 and TRBJ1-1; 10 nucleotides align to TRBD1. The junction had 3 bases not matched to a gene; V was cut back by 4 bases and J by 6 bases. This CDR3 is 13 amino acids long. Germline V gene sequence: CDR1 SGHRS, CDR2 YFSETQ. CDR3 protein: CASSLDRGAEAFF. The CDR3 DNA follows: TGCGCCAGCAGCCTGGACAGGGGGGCTGAAGCTTTCTTT. Complete variable domain (other parts from reference TRBV5-1 and TRBJ1-1): KAGVTQTPRYLIKTRGQQVTLSCSPISGHRSVSWYQQTPGQGLQFLFEYFSETQRNKGNFPGRFSGRQFSNSRSEMNVSTLELGDSALYLCASSLDRGAEAFFGQGTRLTVV.

CDR3 sequence: CASSLEGASYEQYF. The CDR3, as DNA: TGCGCCAGCAGCTTGGAGGGCGCCTCCTACGAGCAGTACTTC. The J gene is TRBJ2-7, the V gene TRBV5-1; no reliable D call. Germline V CDR1 and CDR2: SGHRS, YFSETQ. This CDR3 spans 14 amino acids. With 0 bases removed from V and 0 bases from J, the gap between germline ends came to 7 bases.

The chain links TRBV30 to TRBJ2-3, with D perhaps TRBD2 (5 bases). The length of the CDR3 is 13 residues. Germline V CDR1 and CDR2: GTSNPN, SVGIG (reference sequence). The V and J ends lost 1 base and 0 bases respectively, with 5 bases between them. The CDR3 loop is CAWSGTSTDTQYF. The CDR3 DNA is TGTGCCTGGAGTGGGACTAGCACAGATACGCAGTATTTT.

The CDR3 here is CASSLSHGLAGSYTQYF. The CDR3 DNA follows: TGTGCCAGCAGTTTATCCCATGGATTGGCGGGCAGCTATACGCAGTATTTT. The V and J genes are TRBV27 and TRBJ2-3; possible D gene TRBD2, 5 bases. Trimming stripped 0 bases from V and 7 bases from J, with 20 bases between. Germline V lookup: CDR1 MNHEY, CDR2 SMNVEV (reference sequence). The CDR3 has 17 amino acids.

The chain combines TRBV9 with TRBJ1-2, with D maybe TRBD1 (5 bases). V was shortened by 0 bases and J by 4 bases, with 10 bases between the two germline ends. The germline gives CDR1 SGDLS, CDR2 YYNGEE. The CDR3 is 14 residues long. Here the CDR3 reads CASSVGSGGYGYTF. CDR3 nucleotides: TGTGCCAGCAGCGTAGGGTCGGGGGGCTATGGCTACACCTTC.

V is TRBV28 and J is TRBJ1-1; tentatively, D is TRBD1 (6 bases). V lost 7 bases to trimming and J lost 3 bases, with 12 bases between them. Germline V gene data show CDR1 as MDHEN and CDR2 as SYDVKM. This CDR3 has 13 residues. This chain's CDR3 is CASTFRTDTEAFF. The CDR3 DNA is TGTGCCAGCACCTTTAGGACAGACACTGAAGCTTTCTTT.

The V call is TRBV27, the J call TRBJ2-3; possible D gene TRBD2, 7 bases. Trimming stripped 7 bases from V and 10 bases from J, with 18 bases between. From germline, CDR1 is MNHEY and CDR2 SMNVEV (reference sequence). The CDR3 is 13 amino acids. CDR3 DNA: TGTGCCAGCAAATTGGGGGCGGGAGCTGCGCAGTATTTT. Its translation: CASKLGAGAAQYF.

The rearrangement uses TRBV30 and TRBJ1-2; D unresolved. Germline CDR1 reads GTSNPN; CDR2 reads SVGIG (reference sequence). The CDR3 consists of 15 residues. V lost 2 bases and J 1 base, leaving 14 bases between the germline ends. In nucleotides, the CDR3 is TGTGCCTGGAGTAAATCGGGGTGGGGTAACTATGGCTACACCTTC. This gives the protein CAWSKSGWGNYGYTF. Based on the CDR3 plus reference TRBV30 and TRBJ1-2, the full variable domain is SQTIHQWPATLVQPVGSPLSLECTVEGTSNPNLYWYRQAAGRGLQLLFYSVGIGQISSEVPQNLSASRPQDRQFILSSKKLLLSDSGFYLCAWSKSGWGNYGYTFGSGTRLTVV.

V and J are TRBV19 and TRBJ2-1; D uncertain. The CDR3 totals 13 residues. Trimming pared 3 bases from V and 9 bases from J, leaving 12 bases between. The germline V gene encodes CDR1 LNHDA and CDR2 SQIVND (reference sequence). In DNA, the CDR3 is TGTGCCAGTAGTATTACCCCGGTTCTTGAGCAGTTCTTC. Amino acid sequence: CASSITPVLEQFF.

This clone was counted a single time. This chain connects TRBV6-5 to TRBJ2-5, with 7 bases lining up with TRBD1. The CDR3 has 14 amino acids. Germline loops: CDR1 MNHEY, CDR2 SVGAGI. V dropped 4 bases and J dropped 5; count of bases not matched to a gene: 7. The CDR3 region has the DNA TGTGCCAGCAGTTTCACAGGGGAGAGGGAGACCCAGTACTTC. This codes for CASSFTGERETQYF.

This clone was counted once. The chain links TRBV19 to TRBJ1-3, with a possible D match to TRBD1 (6 bases). Trimming removed 8 bases at V and 0 bases at J, with 14 bases between. Looked up from germline, CDR1 is LNHDA and CDR2 is SQIVND (reference sequence). There are 15 residues in the CDR3. For the CDR3, the DNA is TGTGCCAGTGGTAAGACAGGCGGCTCTGGAAACACCATATATTTT. It yields the protein CASGKTGGSGNTIYF.

V gene TRBV6-1 combines with J gene TRBJ2-1, with 8 bases that match TRBD2. CDR3 length: 14 amino acids. Per germline, CDR1 MNHNS and CDR2 SASEGT. J lost 5 bases, V lost 6 bases, and 6 bases had no gene match. The CDR3 here is CASRAAGVNNEQFF. The CDR3 coding sequence is TGTGCCAGCAGGGCAGCGGGAGTCAACAATGAGCAGTTCTTC.

J is TRBJ1-2 and V is TRBV19; TRBD1 aligns across 9 bases. This CDR3 is built from 14 residues. J lost 0 bases, V lost 11 bases, and 7 bases had no gene match. CDR1 LNHDA and CDR2 SQIVND come from the germline V gene (reference sequence). CDR3 in amino acids: CAPGTGTANYGYTF. CDR3 in DNA: TGTGCCCCAGGGACAGGGACAGCTAACTATGGCTACACCTTC.

The V gene is TRBV6-6, the J gene TRBJ1-1; no definite D call. This CDR3 contains 14 residues. Germline V lookup: CDR1 MNHNY, CDR2 SVGAGI (reference sequence). Trimming pared 2 bases from V and 4 bases from J, leaving 11 bases between. CDR3 bases: TGTGCCAGCAGTTACAGGAGAACGGGCACTGAAGCTTTCTTT. Translated, it gives CASSYRRTGTEAFF.

This clone was counted a single time. The chain recombines TRBV6-5 with TRBJ2-5; D is possibly TRBD1 or TRBD2 (5 bases each). The ends were cut back, 4 bases at V and 1 base at J, with 16 bases in the middle. CDR3 length: 16 amino acids. Per the germline V gene, CDR1 is MNHEY and CDR2 is SVGAGI. CDR3 loop: CASSFYRGGPQETQYF. CDR3 DNA: TGTGCCAGCAGTTTTTATCGGGGCGGGCCCCAAGAGACCCAGTACTTC.

The chain carries TRBV25-1 and TRBJ2-7; 9 bases align to TRBD1. V lost 1 base and J lost 9; bases outside the gene matches: 10. The CDR3 has 15 residues. Germline lookup yields CDR1 MGHDK and CDR2 SYGVNS. The CDR3 region is CASSEFRDREGGQYF. In DNA form, the CDR3 reads TGTGCCAGCAGTGAATTCAGGGACAGGGAAGGAGGGCAGTACTTC.

The genes are TRBV15 and TRBJ2-1; 8 positions match TRBD2. The V and J ends lost 0 bases and 4 bases, in that order; junction bases with no gene match: 5. Per germline, CDR1 LNHNV and CDR2 YYDKDF (reference sequence). This CDR3 region has 16 residues. CDR3 protein: CATSRDRREVYNEQFF. In nucleotides, the CDR3 is TGTGCCACCAGCAGAGATCGGCGGGAGGTTTACAATGAGCAGTTCTTC.

V and J are TRBV4-2 and TRBJ1-5, with TRBD1 matching 8 bases. This CDR3 is built from 15 residues. The germline gives CDR1 LGHNA, CDR2 YNFKEQ. V was pared by 1 base and J by 6 bases, with 5 bases of the junction left unmatched. The CDR3 sequence is CASSQGDRGIQPQHF. The CDR3 nucleotides read TGTGCCAGCAGCCAAGGCGACAGGGGCATTCAGCCCCAGCATTTT.

The chain recombines TRBV6-5 with TRBJ1-5; D unresolved. Trimming cost V 5 bases and J 3 bases, with 8 bases left between them. Germline CDR1 and CDR2: MNHEY and SVGAGI. CDR3 length equals 13 residues. As DNA, the CDR3 is TGTGCCAGCAGTCAAGGCCCCAATCAGCCCCAGCATTTT. It codes for CASSQGPNQPQHF.